This entry concerns a single TCR beta chain. This sample was included in a study of shared clonotypes between healthy human individuals. Study details: CD8 memory received one plate per donor, CD8 naive two, CD4 memory three and CD4 naive three.

The repertoire was sequenced with immunoSEQ multiplex PCR; TCRdb's copy has only in-frame clones and lacks some. The table has approximately 1.5 million clones, approximately 98.5% seen once. Study donors comprised healthy, HIV-negative adults devoid of recent acute infection or vaccination. The CDR3 totals 11 residues. V lost 6 bases, J lost 5 bases, and 5 bases lay in between. Per the germline V gene, CDR1 is PRHDT and CDR2 is FYEKMQ (reference sequence). The TCR sequence derives from a man aged 25-45 years in good health. Sequenced material: naive CD4+ T cells sorted from blood. Subset of the sample: CD45RA+ positively selected. The chain combines TRBV13 with TRBJ2-1; D ambiguous. The CDR3 sequence: CASRFNNEQFF. DNA for the CDR3: TGTGCCAGCAGATTCAACAATGAGCAGTTCTTC.